This record looks at one TCR beta chain sequence and its context. These data come from a study of blood T cell repertoires in COVID-19. At the level of the study: Nucleic acid was either cDNA or gDNA, and it came from T cells, B-cell-depleted T cells, or PBMCs.

The assay was immunoSEQ multiplex PCR, and TCRdb's table has in-frame clones only and misses some. This sample has about 89,000 clones, with nearly 95% found just once. V was pared by 6 bases and J by 9 bases, with 14 bases of the junction left unmatched. Germline loops: CDR1 KGHSH, CDR2 LQKENI. The CDR3 has 15 amino acids. This rearrangement joins TRBV18 to TRBJ1-5, with 7 nucleotides matching TRBD1. Material: peripheral blood. The clonotype originates from a human donor with active COVID-19. The donor label of this sample is uncertain. In DNA form, the CDR3 reads TGTGCCAGCTCTTCCACACCTCCAGGGGGGATGCCCCAGCATTTT. This gives the protein CASSSTPPGGMPQHF.